This paragraph covers one TCR beta chain sequence. No antigen is known for it. The same CDR3 can be traced to other DNA sequences in this sample. Sequenced by immunoSEQ multiplex PCR; TCRdb stores in-frame clones only, minus some. The table includes around 120,000 clones, about 89% detected once. Germline V gene sequence: CDR1 SEHNR, CDR2 FQNEAQ (reference sequence). Losses at the gene ends were 4 bases for V and 5 bases for J; bases not matched to a gene: 2. The CDR3 runs to 13 residues. This entry comes from a study of T cell responses to AZD1222 COVID-19 vaccine. Study-wide findings and caveats: Spike-specific TCR breadth and depth both grew after two AZD1222 doses. Seropositive at baseline were only 5 to 7 AZD1222 recipients.

This TCR came from an adult in good health. The rearrangement uses TRBV7-9 and TRBJ1-5; 7 bases match TRBD1. The source was peripheral blood, collected on day 0 of MenACWY control vaccination. The CDR3 DNA reads as TGTGCCAGCAGCTCTCAGGGGGATCAGCCCCAGCATTTT. Residues: CASSSQGDQPQHF. The full variable domain, rest sourced from reference TRBV7-9 and TRBJ1-5, is DTGVSQNPRHKITKRGQNVTFRCDPISEHNRLYWYRQTLGQGPEFLTYFQNEAQLEKSRLLSDRFSAERPKGSFSTLEIQRTEQGDSAMYLCASSSQGDQPQHFGDGTRLSIL.